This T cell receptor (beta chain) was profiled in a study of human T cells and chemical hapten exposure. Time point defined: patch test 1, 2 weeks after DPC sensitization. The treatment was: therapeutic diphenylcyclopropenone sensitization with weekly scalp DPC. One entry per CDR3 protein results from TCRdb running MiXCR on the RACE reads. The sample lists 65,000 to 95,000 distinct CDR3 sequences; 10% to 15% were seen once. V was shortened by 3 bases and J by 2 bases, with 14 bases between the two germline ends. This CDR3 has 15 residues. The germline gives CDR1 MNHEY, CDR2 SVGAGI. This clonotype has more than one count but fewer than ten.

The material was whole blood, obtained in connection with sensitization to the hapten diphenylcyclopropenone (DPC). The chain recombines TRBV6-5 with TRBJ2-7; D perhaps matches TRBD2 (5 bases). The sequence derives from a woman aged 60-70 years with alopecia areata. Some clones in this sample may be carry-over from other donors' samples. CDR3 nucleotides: TGTGCCAGCAGTTATGTCCCGGGGTCCACCTACGAGCAGTACTTC. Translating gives CASSYVPGSTYEQYF.